One and the same sample provided the 19 T cell receptor beta chains below, sequenced in a study of regulatory T cells in long-lasting Graves disease. Through Arm-PCR of CDR3 regions and iRepertoire HTBI primers, TCR beta libraries were built. TCRdb re-analysed the multiplex PCR reads in MiXCR, keeping a single row per CDR3 protein. The sample carries more than 300,000 distinct CDR3 sequences, about 18% recorded once. Time point described: persistent/refractory GD, antithyroid drugs over 5 years with positive TRAb. PBMC RNA was the source of the TCR library. This specimen was peripheral blood mononuclear cells (PBMCs), taken when the disease was refractory, from a patient treated with antithyroid drugs. Source of these receptors: a female donor with Graves disease.

This clonotype has at least ten counts. The gene calls are TRBV20-1 and TRBJ1-4; D gene ambiguous. This CDR3 has 11 residues. Germline lookup yields CDR1 DFQATT and CDR2 SNEGSKA (reference sequence). The ends were cut back, 3 bases at V and 6 bases at J, with 5 bases in the middle. The CDR3 sequence: CSASHHEKLFF. The CDR3 nucleotides are TGCAGTGCTAGCCATCATGAAAAACTGTTTTTT.

In its sample, this clonotype was seen many times. This sequence joins TRBV27 and TRBJ2-7; unclear D gene. The CDR3 consists of 13 residues. CDR1 and CDR2 from the germline V gene are MNHEY and SMNVEV (reference sequence). The V and J ends lost 5 bases and 2 bases respectively, with 10 bases between them. The CDR3 loop reads CASSPAGPYEQYF. The CDR3 DNA reads as TGTGCCAGCAGTCCTGCCGGGCCCTACGAGCAGTACTTC.

This clonotype was observed at least ten times. This chain links TRBV6-1 with TRBJ1-3; perhaps TRBD1 as D (5 bases). V lost 2 bases and J 0 bases, leaving 8 bases between the germline ends. CDR3 length equals 15 residues. Per the germline V gene, CDR1 is MNHNS and CDR2 is SASEGT. The CDR3 sequence: CASSELRGSGNTIYF. CDR3 nucleotides: TGTGCCAGCAGTGAATTGAGGGGCTCTGGAAACACCATATATTTT.

V usage is TRBV6-2 or TRBV6-3 and J usage is TRBJ1-6; 9 nucleotides line up with TRBD1. CDR3 length: 13 residues. The J segment lost 10 bases and the V segment lost 10 bases, leaving 8 bases of the junction unmatched. Germline V gives CDR1 MNHEY, CDR2 SVGEGT. CDR3 sequence reads: CANRDRVGSPLHF. In nucleotides, the CDR3 is TGTGCCAACCGGGACAGGGTTGGGTCACCCCTCCACTTT.

This clonotype was detected ten times or more. The J gene is TRBJ1-6, the V gene TRBV18; 7 bases fit TRBD1. Unmatched junction bases numbered 7, after V lost 3 bases and J lost 8 bases. Germline V CDR1 and CDR2: KGHSH, LQKENI. CDR3 length: 15 residues. CDR3 coding DNA: TGTGCCAGCTCACCCCGACAGGGAATAGATTCACCCCTCCACTTT. Protein: CASSPRQGIDSPLHF.

The V gene is TRBV7-9, the J gene TRBJ2-4; D call uncertain. The V end was cut by 1 base, the J end by 2 bases, with 9 bases between. This CDR3 comprises 15 residues. Per germline, CDR1 SEHNR and CDR2 FQNEAQ (reference sequence). In DNA, the CDR3 is TGTGCCAGCAGCTTAGTTATGGGGTCCAAAAACATTCAGTACTTC. It codes for CASSLVMGSKNIQYF.

V usage is TRBV10-3 and J usage is TRBJ2-7; TRBD1 matches at 10 bases. CDR1 and CDR2 (germline): ENHRY, SYGVKD. This CDR3 spans 15 amino acids. J gave up 4 bases and V 2 bases, and 5 bases lay outside the gene matches. The CDR3 coding sequence is TGTGCCATCAGTGAGAGACAGGGGGCTTTGTACGAGCAGTACTTC. Translated: CAISERQGALYEQYF.

The table lists this clonotype with many counts. This rearrangement joins TRBV28 to TRBJ2-2; 12 bases are a match to TRBD2. CDR3 length equals 14 residues. J was trimmed by 8 bases and V by 8 bases; bases with no gene match: 6. Germline V gives CDR1 MDHEN, CDR2 SYDVKM. The CDR3 DNA reads as TGTGCCAGCCGGACTAGCGGGACGGTTGGGGAGCTGTTTTTT. Translation gives CASRTSGTVGELFF.

The CDR3 DNA is TGTGCCAGCAGTGAAGATGCAGGGAGTTCTAGGGGGGAGCTGTTTTTT. It translates to CASSEDAGSSRGELFF. This chain uses TRBV2 with TRBJ2-2; D is tentatively TRBD1 or TRBD2 (5 bases each). V was trimmed by 1 base and J by 8 bases, leaving 17 bases between them. The CDR3 extends over 16 amino acids. Germline CDR1 SNHLY, CDR2 FYNNEI.

This clonotype occurred many times. The chain couples TRBV28 to TRBJ2-7, with D possibly matching TRBD1 (5 bases). Germline loops: CDR1 MDHEN, CDR2 SYDVKM. This CDR3 has 12 amino acids. V lost 8 bases, J lost 6 bases, and 14 bases lay in between. CDR3 in amino acids: CASDSLPGEQYF. CDR3 DNA: TGTGCCAGCGACAGCCTTCCGGGCGAGCAGTACTTC.

In its sample, this clonotype was seen a few times. The chain employs TRBV20-1 and TRBJ2-2, with a possible D match to TRBD2 (6 bases). Per the germline V gene, CDR1 is DFQATT and CDR2 is SNEGSKA (reference sequence). The CDR3 length is 15 residues. Trimming took off 0 bases at V and 2 bases at J, with 10 bases between the two ends. CDR3 nucleotides: TGCAGTGCTAGAGAGGACTATCCCAACACCGGGGAGCTGTTTTTT. The encoded protein is CSAREDYPNTGELFF.

This clonotype was detected ten times or more. The chain joins TRBV27 to TRBJ1-1; 9 bases match TRBD1. The V segment lost 5 bases and the J segment 0 bases; nucleotides outside the gene matches: 4. CDR1 is MNHEY, CDR2 SMNVEV, per germline (reference sequence). The CDR3 has 15 residues. This chain's CDR3 is CASSLGQGMNTEAFF. In DNA form, the CDR3 reads TGTGCCAGCAGTCTAGGACAGGGGATGAACACTGAAGCTTTCTTT.

As concerns this clonotype: Being one base from a much bigger clone, this may be a read error. Because it lacks the conserved phenylalanine or tryptophan at the end, this CDR3 is likely a read error. The V gene is TRBV12-3 or TRBV12-4, the J gene TRBJ2-7; tentatively, D is TRBD1 (6 bases). The CDR3 extends over 16 amino acids. V gave up 3 bases and J gave up 6 bases, with 21 bases separating them. The CDR3 region is CASSLGGPGAGAEQYL. The CDR3 nucleotides are TGTGCCAGCAGTTTGGGCGGTCCAGGTGCAGGGGCCGAGCAGTACCTC.

The rearrangement joins TRBV9 to TRBJ1-2; no reliable D call. Trimming shortened V by 1 base and J by 1 base, and 11 bases separated the two germline ends. The CDR3 totals 15 residues. CDR1 and CDR2 from the germline V gene are SGDLS and YYNGEE. CDR3 nucleotide sequence: TGTGCCAGCAGCGTAAGGAGGGCAGATAACTATGGCTACACCTTC. The encoded protein is CASSVRRADNYGYTF.

CDR3 sequence (DNA): TGCGCCAGCAGCCTCCTGGGGAGCAGTGTCACCGGGGAGCTGTTTTTT. Translated: CASSLLGSSVTGELFF. This chain uses TRBV4-1 with TRBJ2-2; TRBD2 is a possible D gene (5 bases). Germline V gene data show CDR1 as MGHRA and CDR2 as YSYEKL. This CDR3 is 16 amino acids long. The V and J ends lost 4 bases and 4 bases respectively, with 16 bases between them.

This clonotype was seen repeatedly, ten times or more. DNA for the CDR3: TGTGCCAGCAGCCCGGACAGCACTGAAGCTTTCTTT. Translation: CASSPDSTEAFF. J is TRBJ1-1 and V is TRBV28; TRBD1 might be the D (6 bases). The germline CDR1 and CDR2 sequences are MDHEN and SYDVKM. Trimming cost V 6 bases and J 4 bases, with 9 bases left between them. The CDR3 spans 12 residues.

This clonotype occurred many times. The chain recombines TRBV7-2 with TRBJ1-5; D is perhaps TRBD1 (5 bases). Looked up from germline, CDR1 is SGHTA and CDR2 is FQGNSA. The CDR3 spans 15 residues. V was trimmed by 5 bases and J by 0 bases, leaving 11 bases between them. The CDR3: CASSRQPYSNQPQHF. The CDR3 nucleotides are TGTGCCAGCAGCAGACAGCCGTATAGCAATCAGCCCCAGCATTTT.

The chain combines TRBV19 with TRBJ1-2, with D tentatively TRBD1 (5 bases). Germline loops: CDR1 LNHDA, CDR2 SQIVND (reference sequence). V shed 0 bases and J shed 8 bases, with 19 bases lying between them. The CDR3 length is 16 residues. This CDR3 reads CASSIDREGRAKGYTF. The CDR3 nucleotides are TGTGCCAGTAGTATAGATCGGGAGGGACGGGCTAAAGGCTACACCTTC.

This clonotype was counted many times. The CDR3 DNA is TGTGCCAGCAGTGATGGGGGGAGACTAGCCGGGAAATACGAGCAGTACTTC. Translation: CASSDGGRLAGKYEQYF. The chain links TRBV2 to TRBJ2-7; the match to TRBD2 covers 7 bases. The CDR3 has 17 amino acids. Germline V gene sequence: CDR1 SNHLY, CDR2 FYNNEI. V dropped 3 bases and J dropped 4; count of bases not matched to a gene: 15. The whole variable domain, remainder taken from reference TRBV2 and TRBJ2-7, is EPEVTQTPSHQVTQMGQEVILRCVPISNHLYFYWYRQILGQKVEFLVSFYNNEISEKSEIFDDQFSVERPDGSNFTLKIRSTKLEDSAMYFCASSDGGRLAGKYEQYFGPGTRLTVT.